Listed below are T cell receptor beta chains from one sample, sequenced in a study of blood T cell repertoires in COVID-19. Generated by immunoSEQ multiplex PCR, the TCRdb table keeps only in-frame clones and is missing some. The sample lists 390,000 or so clones; about 87% were seen once. The specimen sequenced was peripheral blood. Receptors were obtained from a woman aged 25 to 45 with COVID-19, enrolled during active disease. Each CDR3 is given with its conserved first and last residue. Clone size is shown for a subset of rows, as once, few, many or a class of expanded clone.

>TRBJ2-1|17|NA|TRBV7-9
CASSDSPGGGSYNEQFF
>TRBJ1-1|18|NA|TRBV5-5
CASSFPEGQGLKNTEAFF
>TRBJ2-1|15|NA|TRBV29-1
CSAGTGGGIQNEQFF
>TRBJ1-6|15|NA|TRBV5-1
CASSLNRGENSPLHF
>TRBJ1-2|15|NA|TRBV27
CASSSGLTGGAGYTF
>TRBJ2-7|13|NA|TRBV19
CASSTGIDSKQYF
>TRBJ2-5|12|NA|TRBV2
CASIAIQETQYF
>TRBJ2-2|14|NA|TRBV2
CASTLRSNTGELFF
>TRBJ2-7|16|NA|TRBV6-5
CASSLFQGTGFDEQYF
>TRBJ2-3|13|NA|TRBV2
CATRDREADTQYF
>TRBJ2-5|12|NA|TRBV6-5
CASSPRGETQYF
>TRBJ1-5|17|once|TRBV28
CASSLWDRGYSNQPQHF
>TRBJ2-7|15|NA|TRBV11-2
CASSLDSEGGYEQYF
>TRBJ1-2|14|NA|TRBV30
CAWSEPGVRYGYTF